This TCR beta chain stems from a study of CD8+ T cells in alopecia areata. The study, taken as a whole, reports: Persistence of many expanded lesional clones was seen in scalp and blood during tofacitinib. Tofacitinib yielded significantly lower scalp clonality and fewer expanded CD8+ clones among the top 100.

Comments on this clone: Its antigen remains unknown.

Regarding treatment: oral pan-JAK inhibitor, 5-10 mg twice daily. Those with alopecia areata gave lesional scalp punch biopsies and peripheral blood. The V gene's germline CDR1 is SQVTM and CDR2 ANQGSEA. CDR3 length equals 16 residues. Trimming took 3 bases from V and 4 from J, leaving 18 bases between them. Extracted RNA was reverse transcribed into cDNA, the sequencing template. Measured with immunoSEQ multiplex PCR; TCRdb has only the in-frame clones, and not every one. The data hold more than 200,000 clones, with 64% observed a single time. The rearrangement uses TRBV29-1 and TRBJ2-2; D perhaps matches TRBD2 (6 bases). The specimen comprised CD4+ T cells sorted from blood, sampled at week 4, from a patient treated with tofacitinib. The clonotype originates from a human donor with alopecia areata. CDR3 coding DNA: TGCAGCGTTGATGAAAGAGGGACGGGAGTCACCGGGGAGCTGTTTTTT. It specifies CSVDERGTGVTGELFF.